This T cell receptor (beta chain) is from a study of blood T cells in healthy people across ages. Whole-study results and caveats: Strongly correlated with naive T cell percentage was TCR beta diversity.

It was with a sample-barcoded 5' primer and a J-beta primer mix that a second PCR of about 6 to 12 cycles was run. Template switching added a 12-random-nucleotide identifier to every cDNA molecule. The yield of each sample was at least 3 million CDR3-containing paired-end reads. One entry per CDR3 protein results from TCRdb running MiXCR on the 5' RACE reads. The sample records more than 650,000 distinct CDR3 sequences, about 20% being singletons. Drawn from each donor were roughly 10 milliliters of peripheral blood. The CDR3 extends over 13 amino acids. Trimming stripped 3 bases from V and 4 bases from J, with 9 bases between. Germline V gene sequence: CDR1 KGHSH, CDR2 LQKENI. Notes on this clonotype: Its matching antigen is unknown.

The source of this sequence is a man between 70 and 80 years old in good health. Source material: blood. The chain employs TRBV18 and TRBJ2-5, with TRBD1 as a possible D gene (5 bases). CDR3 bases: TGTGCCAGCTCACCTGACAGACTAGAGACCCAGTACTTC. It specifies CASSPDRLETQYF.